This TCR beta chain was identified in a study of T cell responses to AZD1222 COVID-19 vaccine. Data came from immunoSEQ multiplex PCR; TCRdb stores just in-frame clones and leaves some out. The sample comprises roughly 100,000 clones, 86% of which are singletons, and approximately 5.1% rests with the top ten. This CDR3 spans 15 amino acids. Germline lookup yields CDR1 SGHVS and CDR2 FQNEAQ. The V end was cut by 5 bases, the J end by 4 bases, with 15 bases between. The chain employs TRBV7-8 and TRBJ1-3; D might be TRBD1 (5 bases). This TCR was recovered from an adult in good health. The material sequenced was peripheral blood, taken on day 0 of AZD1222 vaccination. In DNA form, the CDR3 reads TGTGCCAGCAGCGCCAGCGGGGGGGTCGGAAACACCATATATTTT. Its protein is CASSASGGVGNTIYF.